This T cell receptor beta chain was captured in a study of blood T cell repertoires in COVID-19. Study overall: The origin of the acute and convalescent COVID-19 samples was the United States, Italy and Spain. T cells, B-cell-depleted T cells, or PBMCs provided the cDNA or gDNA that served as material.

Authors' analysis steps: Amplification with reference gene primers provided the estimates of nucleated cell counts. Libraries were prepared by immunoSEQ multiplex PCR; TCRdb keeps only in-frame clonotypes and omits some of them. V and J calls and clone size are as listed in that table; D and trimming were resolved from the DNA. This sample has roughly 140,000 clones, with roughly 84% found just once. The CDR3 sequence is 15 residues long. Trimming stripped 2 bases from V and 8 bases from J, with 13 bases between. Germline CDR1 is MNHNY and CDR2 is SVGAGI (reference sequence). The rearrangement links TRBV6-6 to TRBJ1-6, with D possibly being TRBD1 (5 bases). The source of this sequence is a human donor in a cohort sampled during active COVID-19. The sample taken for sequencing was peripheral blood. CDR3 nucleotide sequence: TGTGCCAGCAGTTACGGGCCTTCGGGGGATTCACCCCTCCACTTT. Translation gives CASSYGPSGDSPLHF.